These 13 T cell receptor beta chains were sequenced from one sample in a study of cytotoxic CD8 clonotypes in ibrutinib-treated CLL. The protocol was immunoSEQ multiplex PCR, while the TCRdb copy is restricted to in-frame clones and leaves out a portion. The sample includes about 15,000 clones, 70% to 90% of them seen just once. This specimen consisted of PBMCs, obtained before ibrutinib treatment. Every receptor here comes from a human donor with chronic lymphocytic leukemia.

The rearrangement uses TRBV9 and TRBJ1-4; 8 bases map to TRBD1. Per the germline V gene, CDR1 is SGDLS and CDR2 is YYNGEE. V gave up 0 bases and J gave up 5 bases; unmatched junction bases: 0. This CDR3 is built from 14 residues. CDR3: CASSVGQGNEKLFF. The CDR3 coding sequence is TGTGCCAGCAGCGTAGGACAGGGGAATGAAAAACTGTTTTTT.

This sequence joins TRBV28 and TRBJ2-2, with TRBD2 matching 8 bases. The CDR3 runs to 15 residues. The junction had 7 bases not matched to a gene; V was cut back by 3 bases and J by 7 bases. Germline V gene data show CDR1 as MDHEN and CDR2 as SYDVKM. CDR3 DNA sequence: TGTGCCAGCAGTTTGGTGGGACTAGGGGGCGGGGAGCTGTTTTTT. It yields the protein CASSLVGLGGGELFF. The full variable domain, in which reference TRBV28 and TRBJ2-2 provide the parts outside the CDR3, is DVKVTQSSRYLVKRTGEKVFLECVQDMDHENMFWYRQDPGLGLRLIYFSYDVKMKEKGDIPEGYSVSREKKERFSLILESASTNQTSMYLCASSLVGLGGGELFFGEGSRLTVL.

The chain is built from TRBV2 and TRBJ2-7; maybe TRBD1 (6 bases). Germline V gives CDR1 SNHLY, CDR2 FYNNEI. V was clipped by 6 bases and J by 3 bases, with 18 bases between them. This CDR3 region has 15 residues. The CDR3 here is CASSYTGKEDYEQYF. In DNA form, the CDR3 reads TGTGCCAGCAGCTACACAGGGAAAGAGGACTACGAGCAGTACTTC.

The chain links TRBV11-1 to TRBJ1-4, with D possibly matching TRBD1 (6 bases). Trimming cost V 2 bases and J 7 bases, with 14 bases left between them. In germline, CDR1 is SGHAT, CDR2 FQDESV (reference sequence). This CDR3 region has 15 residues. CDR3 residues: CASSLTGSDREKLFF. For the CDR3, the DNA is TGTGCCAGCAGCTTAACAGGGTCGGATCGTGAAAAACTGTTTTTT.

In regard to this clone: The junction shows a germline mismatch at one end, possibly a read error. This chain joins TRBV19 and TRBJ2-7; TRBD1 agrees at 7 bases. The CDR3 totals 14 residues. The V gene's germline CDR1 is LNHDA and CDR2 SQIVND (reference sequence). The CDR3 loop reads CASSGTGTEERQHF. CDR3 nucleotides: TGTGCCAGTAGTGGGACCGGGACAGAGGAAAGACAGCACTTC.

This clone was observed once. The chain links TRBV18 to TRBJ2-3, with D unresolved. The CDR3 covers 15 residues. Trimming left V 3 bases short and J 1 base short, with 11 bases between. Germline assignment: CDR1 KGHSH and CDR2 LQKENI. This CDR3 is CASSPGQLGTDTQYF. In DNA form, the CDR3 reads TGTGCCAGCTCACCCGGGCAGTTGGGCACAGATACGCAGTATTTT.

The chain is built from TRBV29-1 and TRBJ1-3, with a weak D call TRBD1 (6 bases). CDR3 size: 14 residues. Germline CDR1 and CDR2: SQVTM and ANQGSEA. Trimming shortened V by 7 bases and J by 0 bases, and 13 bases separated the two germline ends. CDR3 in amino acids: CSGATGGSGNTIYF. The CDR3 region has the DNA TGCAGCGGAGCGACAGGTGGCTCTGGAAACACCATATATTTT.

V is TRBV27 and J is TRBJ2-1, with TRBD1 matching over 8 bases. This CDR3 is 15 amino acids long. Germline trimming cut 6 bases from V and 7 bases from J; bases unmatched to any gene: 11. Germline V gene data show CDR1 as MNHEY and CDR2 as SMNVEV (reference sequence). DNA for the CDR3: TGTGCCAGCAGCCTACCAGGGACAGGAGAAAATGAGCAGTTCTTC. Translation: CASSLPGTGENEQFF.

The J gene is TRBJ2-5, the V gene TRBV27, with a weak D call TRBD1 (5 bases). The V end lost 5 bases, the J end lost 7 bases, and 20 bases lay between the germline ends. The CDR3 extends over 15 amino acids. The V gene's germline CDR1 is MNHEY and CDR2 SMNVEV (reference sequence). The CDR3 sequence is CASSPHAQGRGTQYF. In DNA, the CDR3 is TGTGCCAGCAGTCCCCACGCCCAGGGTCGCGGGACCCAGTACTTC.

This rearrangement joins TRBV11-2 to TRBJ2-7, with a tentative D call TRBD2 (6 bases). CDR3 length: 14 residues. V shed 1 base and J shed 2 bases, with 9 bases lying between them. Germline V lookup: CDR1 SGHAT, CDR2 FQNNGV. The CDR3 DNA reads as TGTGCCAGCAGCTTAGCCGGGAGTCCCTACGAGCAGTACTTC. It encodes CASSLAGSPYEQYF.

This clone was seen a handful of times. The V gene is TRBV7-3, the J gene TRBJ2-1; 13 positions agree with TRBD2. V shed 2 bases, J shed 6 bases, and the junction held 1 base outside the gene matches. This CDR3 spans 15 amino acids. CDR1 SGHTA and CDR2 FQGTGA come from the germline V gene. For the CDR3, the DNA is TGTGCCAGCAGCTTAGGACTAGCGGGGGTCAATGAGCAGTTCTTC. This gives the protein CASSLGLAGVNEQFF.

This sequence joins TRBV10-1 and TRBJ2-7; D may match TRBD1 or TRBD2 (5 bases each). The V end was cut by 3 bases, the J end by 3 bases, with 15 bases between. The germline V gene has CDR1 WNHNN and CDR2 SYGVQD (reference sequence). CDR3 size: 15 residues. The CDR3 DNA follows: TGCGCCAGCAGTGACAAGGACTTTGGGGGCTACGAGCAGTACTTC. It translates to CASSDKDFGGYEQYF.

The chain has TRBV11-2 and TRBJ2-1; D gene uncertain. The CDR3 spans 17 residues. Trimming left V 2 bases short and J 5 bases short, with 19 bases between. Germline loops: CDR1 SGHAT, CDR2 FQNNGV. CDR3 DNA sequence: TGTGCCAGCAGCTTAAGGGCGCGCCCCGGATCCCACAATGAGCAGTTCTTC. Its translation is CASSLRARPGSHNEQFF.